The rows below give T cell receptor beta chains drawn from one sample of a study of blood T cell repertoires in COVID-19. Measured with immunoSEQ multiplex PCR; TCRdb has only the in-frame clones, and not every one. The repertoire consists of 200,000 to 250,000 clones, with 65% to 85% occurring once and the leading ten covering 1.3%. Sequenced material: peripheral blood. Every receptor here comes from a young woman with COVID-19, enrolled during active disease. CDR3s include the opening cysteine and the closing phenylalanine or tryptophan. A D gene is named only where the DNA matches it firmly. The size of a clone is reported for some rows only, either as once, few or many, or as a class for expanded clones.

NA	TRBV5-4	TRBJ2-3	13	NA	TGTGCCAGCAGCTTGGCGGGGTCTGATACGCAGTATTTT	CASSLAGSDTQYF
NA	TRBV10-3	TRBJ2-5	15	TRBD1	TGTGCCACCAAGGGGACAGACAACATTGAAGAGACCCAGTACTTC	CATKGTDNIEETQYF
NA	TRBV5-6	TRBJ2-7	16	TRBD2	TGTGCCAGCAGCTTGGCATATAGCGGGACCGCCCACGAGCAGTACTTC	CASSLAYSGTAHEQYF
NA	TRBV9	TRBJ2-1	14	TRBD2	TGTGCCAGCAGCGAAGGACTAGCGAACAATGAGCAGTTCTTC	CASSEGLANNEQFF
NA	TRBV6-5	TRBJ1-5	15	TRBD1	TGTGCCAGCAGGCCAGACAGGGGGTCGGGTCAGCCCCAGCATTTT	CASRPDRGSGQPQHF
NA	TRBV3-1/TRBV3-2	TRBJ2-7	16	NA	TGTGCCAGCAGCCAAGAAGAGGGTAGCGGTACCTACGAGCAGTACTTC	CASSQEEGSGTYEQYF
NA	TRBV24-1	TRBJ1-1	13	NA	TGTGCCACCAGTGATTTCCGAGGCACTGAAGCTTTCTTT	CATSDFRGTEAFF
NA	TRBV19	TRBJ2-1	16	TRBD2	TGTGCCAGTAGTCCCCAGACTAGCGGGGGGAGGAATGAGCAGTTCTTC	CASSPQTSGGRNEQFF
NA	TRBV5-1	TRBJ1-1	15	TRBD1	TGCGCCAGCAGCTTTAACAGGGGGCGGGGCACTGAAGCTTTCTTT	CASSFNRGRGTEAFF
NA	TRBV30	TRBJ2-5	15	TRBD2	TGTGCCTGGAGTGTTAGCGGGGGACCTCAAGAGACCCAGTACTTC	CAWSVSGGPQETQYF
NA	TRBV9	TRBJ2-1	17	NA	TGTGCCAGCAGCCCTCCCGGGGGTTTACGGGCGTTACGGGAGCAGTTCTTC	CASSPPGGLRALREQFF
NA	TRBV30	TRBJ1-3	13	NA	TGTGCCTGGAGTGCCTCCTCTGGAAACACCATATATTTT	CAWSASSGNTIYF
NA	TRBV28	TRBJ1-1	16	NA	TGTGCCAGCAGTTTATCGATCCTCAGGCAGAACACTGAAGCTTTCTTT	CASSLSILRQNTEAFF
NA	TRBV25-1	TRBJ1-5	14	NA	TGTGCCAGCAGTGATCCCTTAAGCAATCAGCCCCAGCATTTT	CASSDPLSNQPQHF
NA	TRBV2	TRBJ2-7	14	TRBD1	TGTGCCAGCAGAGAACAGGGGAGCTCCTACGAGCAGTACTTC	CASREQGSSYEQYF
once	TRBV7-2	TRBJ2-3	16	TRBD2	TGTGCCAGCAGCTCCAGCGGGAGGGCCAGTGCAGATACGCAGTATTTT	CASSSSGRASADTQYF
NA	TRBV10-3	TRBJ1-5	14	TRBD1	TGTGCCATCAGGGACGACAGGGGTAATCAGCCCCAGCATTTT	CAIRDDRGNQPQHF
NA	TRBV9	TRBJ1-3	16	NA	TGTGCCAGCAGCCCCGTTTGGGGGCAGGCGGGAAACACCATATATTTT	CASSPVWGQAGNTIYF
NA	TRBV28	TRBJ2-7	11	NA	TGTGCCAGCAGTACAAGGGGGGAGCAGTACTTC	CASSTRGEQYF
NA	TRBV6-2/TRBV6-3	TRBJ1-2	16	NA	TGTGCCAGCAGTTACGGGGCAGGGCGACTTATCTATGGCTACACCTTC	CASSYGAGRLIYGYTF
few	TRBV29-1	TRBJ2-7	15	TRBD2	TGCAGCGTTGCGCCCGAAGGACTAGTCGGTTACGAGCAGTACTTC	CSVAPEGLVGYEQYF
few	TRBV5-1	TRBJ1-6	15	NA	TGCGCCAGCAGTGCTTTTATCCAGAATAATTCACCCCTCCACTTT	CASSAFIQNNSPLHF
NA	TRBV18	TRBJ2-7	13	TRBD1	TGTGCCAGCTCACCCCAACAGGGGAACGAGCAGTACTTC	CASSPQQGNEQYF
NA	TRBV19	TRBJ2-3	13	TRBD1	TGTGCCACAAGGGGGCTAGCACAGGATACGCAGTATTTT	CATRGLAQDTQYF
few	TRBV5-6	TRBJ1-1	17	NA	TGTGCCAGCAGCTTGCCTGGGGGCGAGGTCATGAACACTGAAGCTTTCTTT	CASSLPGGEVMNTEAFF
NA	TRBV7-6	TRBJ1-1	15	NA	TGTGCCAGCAGCATGTTGACGGGGATGAACACTGAAGCTTTCTTT	CASSMLTGMNTEAFF
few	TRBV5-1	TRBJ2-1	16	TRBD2	TGCGCCAGCAGCCGATGGAGCGGGGGGACCTACAATGAGCAGTTCTTC	CASSRWSGGTYNEQFF
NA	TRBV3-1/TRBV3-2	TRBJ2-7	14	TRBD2	TGTGCCAGCAGCCAAGCGGGGGGAACCTACGAGCAGTACTTC	CASSQAGGTYEQYF
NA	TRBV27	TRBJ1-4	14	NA	TGTGCCAGCAGTTTCAGGGAGGGGGTTGAAAAACTGTTTTTT	CASSFREGVEKLFF
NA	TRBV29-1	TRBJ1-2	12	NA	TGCAGCGTTGAGCGTTCCAACTATGGCTACACCTTC	CSVERSNYGYTF
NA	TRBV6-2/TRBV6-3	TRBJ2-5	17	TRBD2	TGTGCCAGCAGTTACTCGTTAGCGGGAGGGGGTGGAGAGACCCAGTACTTC	CASSYSLAGGGGETQYF
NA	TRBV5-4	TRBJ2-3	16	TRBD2	TGTGCCAGCAGCGCGGGACTAGCGGCTAGCACAGATACGCAGTATTTT	CASSAGLAASTDTQYF
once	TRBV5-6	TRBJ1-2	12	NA	TGTGCCAGCAGCCAAGACAAACAGGGCTACACCTTC	CASSQDKQGYTF
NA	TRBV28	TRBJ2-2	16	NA	TGTGCCAGCAGTTTGGAGCAGGGGAAGGGGCTTGGGGAGCTGTTTTTT	CASSLEQGKGLGELFF
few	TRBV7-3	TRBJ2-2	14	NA	TGTGCCAGCAGCTTAACTTTAAGCCCCGGGGAGCTGTTTTTT	CASSLTLSPGELFF
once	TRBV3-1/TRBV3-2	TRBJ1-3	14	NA	TGTGCCAGCAGCTTCGGACAGATTGGAAACACCATATATTTT	CASSFGQIGNTIYF
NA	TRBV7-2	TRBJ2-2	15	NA	TGTGCCAGCAGCTTACAAATAGCGGTCACCGGGGAGCTGTTTTTT	CASSLQIAVTGELFF
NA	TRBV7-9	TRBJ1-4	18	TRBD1	TGTGCCAGCAGCTTCTTGGGACAGGGCGGATCGGCCAATGAAAAACTGTTTTTT	CASSFLGQGGSANEKLFF
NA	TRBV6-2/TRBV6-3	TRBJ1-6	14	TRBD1	TGTGCCAGCAGTTACGACAGGGAGGCTTCACCCCTCCACTTT	CASSYDREASPLHF
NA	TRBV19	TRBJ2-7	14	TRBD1	TGTGCCAGTAGTATGAGGGGGCTAACCTACGAGCAGTACTTC	CASSMRGLTYEQYF
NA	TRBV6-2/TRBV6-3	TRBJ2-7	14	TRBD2	TGTGCCAGCAGTTACGAGGCGGGAGTCTACGAGCAGTACTTC	CASSYEAGVYEQYF
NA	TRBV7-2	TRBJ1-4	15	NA	TGTGCCAGCAGCCCAGACAGGCCAACTAATGAAAAACTGTTTTTT	CASSPDRPTNEKLFF
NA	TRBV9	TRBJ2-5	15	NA	TGTGCCAGCAGCGTAGCGGTGGGAGCTGGAGAGACCCAGTACTTC	CASSVAVGAGETQYF
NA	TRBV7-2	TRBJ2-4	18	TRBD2	TGTGCCAGCAGCCCTAGAAGCGGGGGGGCTGAGGCCAAAAACATTCAGTACTTC	CASSPRSGGAEAKNIQYF
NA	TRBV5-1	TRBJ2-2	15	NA	TGCGCCAGCAGCTTATACGGACAGAACACCGGGGAGCTGTTTTTT	CASSLYGQNTGELFF
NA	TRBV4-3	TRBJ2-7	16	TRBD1	TGCGCCAGCAGCCAAGATCCCCTTACAGGGGGCGCCGAGCAGTACTTC	CASSQDPLTGGAEQYF
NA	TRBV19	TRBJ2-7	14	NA	TGTGCCAGTAGTATTTACAGGAGCTCCTACGAGCAGTACTTC	CASSIYRSSYEQYF
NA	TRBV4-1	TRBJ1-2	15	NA	TGCGCCAGCAGCCGCCCGGACAGCCCCAACTATGGCTACACCTTC	CASSRPDSPNYGYTF
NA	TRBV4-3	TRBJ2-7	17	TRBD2	TGCGCCAGCAGCCAAGATATGGCTAGCGGGAAAGGCTACGAGCAGTACTTC	CASSQDMASGKGYEQYF
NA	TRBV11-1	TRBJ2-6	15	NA	TGTGCCAGCAGCGTGACATTGTCCGGGGCCAACGTCCTGACTTTC	CASSVTLSGANVLTF
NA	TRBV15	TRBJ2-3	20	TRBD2	TGTGCCACCAGCAGAGAACGAGCGGGGGGTTTGGTTTTGGGTACAGATACGCAGTATTTT	CATSRERAGGLVLGTDTQYF